The T cell receptor (beta chain) described here comes from a study of brain metastases from non-small cell lung cancer. Findings and limits, study-wide: T-cell infiltration was lower in brain metastases than primaries (P < 0.001). Compared with their matched primary tumors, around 69% of brain metastases showed expanded T-cell clones. TCR repertoires overlapped largely between brain metastases and matched primaries.

Assay: immunoSEQ multiplex PCR; the TCRdb copy retains only in-frame clones and omits some. The sample consists of about 8,000 clones, approximately 86% of them appearing once. With respect to this clone: Its target is unknown.

The sample consisted of primary lung tumor tissue. The clonotype was recovered from a donor aged 40 or older with non-small cell lung cancer.

CDR3 amino acids: CASRKDGGISGNTIYF. The CDR3 bases are TGTGCCAGCAGGAAGGACGGAGGAATCTCTGGAAACACCATATATTTT. The chain carries TRBV7-8 and TRBJ1-3; D is unclear. V was clipped by 6 bases and J by 0 bases, with 15 bases between them. The V gene's germline CDR1 is SGHVS and CDR2 FQNEAQ. The CDR3 extends over 16 amino acids.